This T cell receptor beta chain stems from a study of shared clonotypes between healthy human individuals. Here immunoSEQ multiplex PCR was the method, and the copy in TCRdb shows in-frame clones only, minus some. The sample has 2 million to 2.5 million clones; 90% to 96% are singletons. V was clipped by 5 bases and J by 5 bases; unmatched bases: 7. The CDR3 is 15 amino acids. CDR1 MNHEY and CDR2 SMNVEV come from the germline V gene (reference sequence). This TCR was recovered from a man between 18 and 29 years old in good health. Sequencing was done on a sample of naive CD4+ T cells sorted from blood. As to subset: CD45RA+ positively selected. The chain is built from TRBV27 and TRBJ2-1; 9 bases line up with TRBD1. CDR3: CASSHYRDRDNEQFF. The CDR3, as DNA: TGTGCCAGCAGTCACTACCGGGACAGGGACAATGAGCAGTTCTTC.